What follows is one T cell receptor beta chain and its context. This sample was taken from a study of blood T cell repertoires in COVID-19. Study as a whole: Researchers got acute and convalescent COVID-19 samples from the United States, Italy and Spain. PBMCs, B-cell-depleted T cells, or T cells provided the cDNA or gDNA that made up the material.

The CDR3 covers 15 residues. Germline trimming cut 6 bases from V and 8 bases from J; bases unmatched to any gene: 14. The assay was immunoSEQ multiplex PCR, and TCRdb's table has in-frame clones only and misses some. The repertoire holds 150,000 to 200,000 clones, with around 82% as singletons. The material sequenced was PBMCs or T cells enriched from blood (not recorded which). This sequence originates from a woman aged 45-65 years with acute COVID-19. This chain joins TRBV23-1 and TRBJ1-2; TRBD1 matches at 8 bases. TRBV23-1 carries the ORF label, with uncertain function. In DNA form, the CDR3 reads TGCGCCAGCAGCCGACCTAGGTGGACAGGGAGGGGCTACACCTTC. Protein: CASSRPRWTGRGYTF.